This T cell receptor beta chain stems from a study of T cells in Graves' hyperthyroidism and ophthalmopathy. Study-level findings and limits: Ophthalmopathy was separated from stable hyperthyroidism by a 13 V-J model.

Diagnoses used clinical symptoms, serum thyroxine and TRAb, thyroid ultrasound and orbital computed tomography. RNA transcripts served as the template for amplifying TCR beta CDR3 regions. In the first-round RT-PCR of the TCR CDR3, the HTBI primer set was used. In TCRdb, the multiplex PCR reads were re-called with MiXCR into one record per CDR3 protein. The table has roughly 380,000 distinct CDR3 sequences, about 14% seen once. The sample holds a few counts of this clonotype. Its antigen is not identified. The source material was blood. The sequence derives from a woman in her fifties or sixties with Graves' hyperthyroidism.

CDR3 nucleotide sequence: TGTGCCAGCAGTTACCGGGACAAGAGCTCTGGAAACACCATATATTTT. Amino acids: CASSYRDKSSGNTIYF. The rearrangement uses TRBV9 and TRBJ1-3, with TRBD1 as a possible D gene (6 bases). Deletions cut 5 bases from V and 0 bases from J, with 15 bases between. This CDR3 region has 16 residues. CDR1 is SGDLS, CDR2 YYNGEE, per germline.